These T cell receptor beta chains were read from a single sample in a study of blood T cell repertoires in COVID-19. Generated by immunoSEQ multiplex PCR, the TCRdb table keeps only in-frame clones and is missing some. This sample has 150,000 to 180,000 clones, with about 85% found just once. Sequencing used peripheral blood. These receptors originate from a man in his 60s with COVID-19, enrolled during active disease. The conserved cysteine and the conserved F or W are not part of the CDR3 here.

V | CDR3
TRBV28 | ASSRQGAVAKNIQY
TRBV10-3 | AISESGGPNTEAF
TRBV6-2/TRBV6-3 | ASSYTGNPNTEAF
TRBV29-1 | SATGASNEKLF
TRBV4-2 | ASSQGLAGMGEQF
TRBV9 | ASSDRDRVNNEQF
TRBV21-1 | ASSKPGNPYNSPLH
TRBV7-9 | ASSLAGLAADNEQF
TRBV6-2/TRBV6-3 | ASSYGTSGHIQY
TRBV11-2 | ASSLNRLGGETQY
TRBV25-1 | ASNRANYGYT
TRBV30 | AWAGGGTEKLF
TRBV5-1 | ASSLTPRQSTDTQY
TRBV27 | ASRVVDLLGLVSDTQY
TRBV11-3 | ASSFDRDGGSSSGNTIY
TRBV7-9 | ASSPPGDRVNYGYT
TRBV7-2 | ASSFVAGSSYNEQF
TRBV6-2/TRBV6-3 | ASRPSGQLNYGYT
TRBV7-2 | ASSYSRDEQF
TRBV6-2/TRBV6-3 | ASSYSGAGGGYEQY
TRBV18 | ASSSMIGQETQY
TRBV29-1 | SVDRGRAQETQY
TRBV10-3 | AISAGTGDSNQPQH
TRBV7-2 | ASSRGGTHSGNTIY
TRBV6-1 | ASSEGVSGNTIY
TRBV2 | ASSDGQRIGAF